This T cell receptor (beta chain) was obtained from a study of vaccination and CD4 T cells after COVID-19. Oncomine TCR Beta short-read sequencing was applied to DNA from cultured CD4+ T cells. The genomic DNA was obtained from cultured CD4+ T cells by extraction with the QIAamp micro DNA kit. TCRdb analysed the PCR reads with MiXCR anew, one entry per CDR3 protein. The sample lists about 20,000 distinct CDR3 sequences; 60% were seen once. This clonotype has only a few counts. The antigen remains undetermined. The treatment is: approximately nine-day PBMC culture with coronavirus spike peptide pools or control peptides (ViraFEST assay). The sequenced sample was CD4+ T cells from blood, cultured in vitro, obtained after SARS-CoV-2 vaccination. The receptor comes from a human donor who had recovered from COVID-19.

Here the CDR3 reads CASSSTSGPRAYQYF. The CDR3 DNA reads as TGTGCCAGCAGCTCCACCTCGGGCCCTCGGGCGTACCAGTACTTC. The V and J genes are TRBV7-8 and TRBJ2-5; D call uncertain. Trimming stripped 4 bases from V and 10 bases from J, with 22 bases between. Germline CDR1 reads SGHVS; CDR2 reads FQNEAQ. The CDR3 sequence is 15 residues long. The whole variable domain, remainder taken from reference TRBV7-8 and TRBJ2-5, is GAGVSQSPRYKVAKRGQDVALRCDPISGHVSLFWYQQALGQGPEFLTYFQNEAQLDKSGLPSDRFFAERPEGSVSTLKIQRTQQEDSAVYLCASSSTSGPRAYQYFGPGTRLLVL.